The 15 T cell receptor beta chains given below trace back to one sample, sequenced in a study of T cells after yellow fever vaccination. TCRdb re-derived calls from the 5' RACE reads in MiXCR, one entry per CDR3 protein. There are some 300,000 distinct CDR3 sequences in the sample; roughly 10% occur only once, and approximately 3% lies in the top ten. This material consisted of CD4+ T cells sorted from PBMCs, taken 45 days after the yellow fever booster vaccination. The receptor source for this set is a man younger than 35 who received the YFV17D yellow fever vaccine.

This chain connects TRBV19 to TRBJ1-5; 7 nucleotides align to TRBD1. The CDR3 consists of 13 residues. Germline assignment: CDR1 LNHDA and CDR2 SQIVND (reference sequence). With 5 bases clipped from V and 6 bases from J, the junction kept 4 bases outside the gene matches. The CDR3 DNA follows: TGTGCCAGTAGTGTCCGACAGGGTCAGCCCCAGCATTTT. Translating it yields CASSVRQGQPQHF.

This clonotype was counted only a few times. This chain links TRBV7-9 with TRBJ2-3, with 9 bases aligning to TRBD2. There are 13 residues in the CDR3. CDR1 is SEHNR, CDR2 FQNEAQ, per germline (reference sequence). The junction had 8 bases not matched to a gene; V was cut back by 7 bases and J by 9 bases. The CDR3 nucleotides are TGTGCCAGCAACCCAGCGGGGGGTGGGACGCAGTATTTT. It is translated as CASNPAGGGTQYF.

The J gene is TRBJ1-1, the V gene TRBV6-2 or TRBV6-3; no definite D call. This CDR3 spans 14 amino acids. V was clipped by 6 bases and J by 6 bases, with 17 bases between them. From germline, CDR1 is MNHEY and CDR2 SVGEGT. This chain's CDR3 is CASSLLGWEAEAFF. The CDR3 bases are TGTGCCAGCAGCCTCCTGGGTTGGGAGGCTGAAGCTTTCTTT.

The chain employs TRBV27 and TRBJ1-5; D is uncertain. V was trimmed by 4 bases and J by 7 bases, leaving 11 bases between them. The CDR3 covers 13 residues. CDR1 is MNHEY and CDR2 is SMNVEV in the germline V gene (reference sequence). For the CDR3, the DNA is TGTGCCAGCAGTTGGGCCGGGGAACAGCCCCAGCATTTT. Residues: CASSWAGEQPQHF.

This clonotype was seen only a few times. This chain links TRBV7-9 with TRBJ1-1; D gene uncertain. CDR3 length equals 13 residues. V gave up 5 bases and J gave up 0 bases, with 7 bases separating them. Germline values: CDR1 SEHNR, CDR2 FQNEAQ (reference sequence). CDR3 in amino acids: CASSETLNTEAFF. For the CDR3, the DNA is TGTGCCAGCAGCGAAACCCTGAACACTGAAGCTTTCTTT.

This chain links TRBV5-6 with TRBJ2-3; the match to TRBD1 covers 10 bases. The germline V gene has CDR1 SGHDT and CDR2 YYEEEE. The CDR3 consists of 18 residues. The V gene end was trimmed by 3 bases and the J gene end by 1 base; junction bases not matched to a gene: 11. The CDR3 bases are TGTGCCAGCAGCTGGAGCCCGGGACAGGGGACAGGCACAGATACGCAGTATTTT. The encoded protein is CASSWSPGQGTGTDTQYF.

J is TRBJ1-1 and V is TRBV5-6; 7 nucleotides agree with TRBD1. Germline values: CDR1 SGHDT, CDR2 YYEEEE. After removal of 5 bases from V and 2 bases from J, the junction contained 6 bases not matched to a gene. The CDR3 is made up of 14 amino acids. The CDR3 is CASREQGINTEAFF. The CDR3 DNA sequence: TGTGCCAGCAGGGAACAGGGGATCAACACTGAAGCTTTCTTT.

This clonotype has just a few counts. The chain employs TRBV5-1 and TRBJ2-2; tentative D call: TRBD2 (7 bases). CDR3 length: 14 residues. Germline loops: CDR1 SGHRS, CDR2 YFSETQ. V lost 6 bases and J lost 7, with 16 bases in between. In nucleotides, the CDR3 is TGCGCCAGCACATCGGGGGGCAATATCGGGGAGCTGTTTTTT. This codes for CASTSGGNIGELFF.

This clonotype showed up just a few times. This chain uses TRBV7-9 with TRBJ1-1; 8 bases are a match to TRBD1. V lost 5 bases to trimming and J lost 4 bases; unmatched junction nucleotides: 9. The CDR3 totals 15 residues. The germline gives CDR1 SEHNR, CDR2 FQNEAQ (reference sequence). The CDR3 sequence is CASSRHRGETTEAFF. The CDR3 coding sequence is TGTGCCAGCAGCCGACACAGGGGGGAGACCACTGAAGCTTTCTTT.

The chain combines TRBV7-9 with TRBJ1-1; D is possibly TRBD1 (6 bases). This CDR3 spans 15 amino acids. CDR1 is SEHNR, CDR2 FQNEAQ, per germline (reference sequence). The germline V and J ends were trimmed by 1 base and 1 base, with 10 bases remaining between them. CDR3 DNA sequence: TGTGCCAGCAGCTTAGAAAGGGGGGAGAACACTGAAGCTTTCTTT. Translating gives CASSLERGENTEAFF.

There are many counts of this clonotype. The chain employs TRBV20-1 and TRBJ2-1; D gene unclear. The ends were cut back, 7 bases at V and 8 bases at J, with 12 bases in the middle. Germline loops: CDR1 DFQATT, CDR2 SNEGSKA (reference sequence). This CDR3 has 11 amino acids. The CDR3 coding sequence is TGCAGTGTCCCACCTAGGGATGAGCAGTTCTTC. As protein: CSVPPRDEQFF.

The chain employs TRBV6-2 or TRBV6-3 and TRBJ1-2; 7 nucleotides align to TRBD1. Germline values: CDR1 MNHEY, CDR2 SVGEGT. The CDR3 loop spans 16 amino acids. The V segment lost 2 bases and the J segment 4 bases; nucleotides outside the gene matches: 10. CDR3 nucleotides: TGTGCCAGCAGTTACGAGGGGGCCAGCAGGACCTATGGCTACACCTTC. This translates into CASSYEGASRTYGYTF.

This clonotype came up a few times. The chain uses TRBV10-1 and TRBJ2-7, with 9 positions matching TRBD1. This CDR3 comprises 15 residues. Germline loops: CDR1 WNHNN, CDR2 SYGVQD (reference sequence). V lost 0 bases and J lost 4; bases outside the gene matches: 4. CDR3 coding DNA: TGCGCCAGCAGTGAGTCACCGGGACAGGGATACGAGCAGTACTTC. Encoded protein: CASSESPGQGYEQYF.

This clonotype was found many times. The CDR3 bases are TGTGCCAGCAGCACCCAAGGGCTGACGGATGAGCAGTTCTTC. Translation: CASSTQGLTDEQFF. This sequence joins TRBV6-2 or TRBV6-3 and TRBJ2-1; D is unresolved. Germline V gene data show CDR1 as MNHEY and CDR2 as SVGEGT. The CDR3 contains 14 residues. The germline V and J ends were trimmed by 6 bases and 8 bases, with 17 bases remaining between them.

In its sample, this clonotype was seen many times. This chain uses TRBV12-3 or TRBV12-4 with TRBJ2-7, with D unclear. Trimming cost V 6 bases and J 5 bases, with 8 bases left between them. The CDR3 length is 11 residues. The CDR3 bases are TGTGCCAGCAGCGACACGAACGAGCAGTACTTC. It is translated as CASSDTNEQYF.